This T cell receptor (beta chain) emerged from a study of T-cell memory formation after mild COVID-19. Findings and caveats of the study: Nothing confirmed that second-wave clones peaking on day 37 were specific for SARS-CoV-2. CD4+ contracting clones were found mainly in CM and EM, and CD8+ ones in EMRA. Balance between CD4 and CD8 was seen in clones contracting day 15 to 85, and a CD4+ lean was seen in later expanders.

This clonotype was counted only a few times. Its antigen is not known. TCRdb re-called the 5' RACE reads through MiXCR, storing one row per CDR3 protein. The profile covers about 470,000 distinct CDR3 sequences, with 15% to 20% appearing a single time and roughly an eighth taken by the ten largest. The CDR3 consists of 12 residues. Germline V gene data show CDR1 as DFQATT and CDR2 as SNEGSKA (reference sequence). Trimming took 4 bases from V and 4 from J, leaving 10 bases between them. The J gene is TRBJ1-2, the V gene TRBV20-1; D unresolved. This receptor was identified in an adult woman who had mild COVID-19 (a few samples of this study predate the infection). Cell type and time point are not known. Source material: PBMCs or a T cell subset sorted from them (not recorded which). This chain's CDR3 is CSATGLGYGYTF. The CDR3 bases are TGCAGTGCTACAGGTCTGGGCTATGGCTACACCTTC.